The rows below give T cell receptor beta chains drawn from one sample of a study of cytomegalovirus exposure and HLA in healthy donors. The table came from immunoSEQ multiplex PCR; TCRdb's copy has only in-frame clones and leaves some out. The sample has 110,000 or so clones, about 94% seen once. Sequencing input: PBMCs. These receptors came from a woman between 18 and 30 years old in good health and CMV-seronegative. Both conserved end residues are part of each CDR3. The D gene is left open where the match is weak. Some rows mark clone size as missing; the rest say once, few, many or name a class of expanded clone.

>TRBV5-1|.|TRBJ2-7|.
CASSLLGGPSYEQYF
TGCGCCAGCAGCTTGTTAGGGGGTCCCTCCTACGAGCAGTACTTC
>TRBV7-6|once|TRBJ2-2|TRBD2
CASSRDSGGSTGELFF
TGTGCCAGCAGCCGGGATAGCGGGGGCAGCACCGGGGAGCTGTTTTTT
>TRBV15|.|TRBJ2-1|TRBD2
CATSRDLSLLSERGGPTQFF
TGTGCCACCAGCAGAGATCTCTCTCTTTTGTCGGAGCGGGGGGGTCCTACGCAGTTCTTC
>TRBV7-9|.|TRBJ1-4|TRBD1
CASVPQGAGGEKLFF
TGTGCCAGCGTTCCACAGGGGGCTGGTGGTGAAAAACTGTTTTTT
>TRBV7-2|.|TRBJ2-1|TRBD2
CASSLTPRGGAEQFF
TGTGCCAGCAGCTTAACCCCGCGGGGGGGCGCTGAGCAGTTCTTC
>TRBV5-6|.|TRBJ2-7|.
CASSFDSPSYEQYF
TGTGCCAGCAGCTTCGACTCGCCCTCCTACGAGCAGTACTTC
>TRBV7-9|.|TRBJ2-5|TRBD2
CASSLIGGAETQYF
TGTGCCAGCAGCTTGATCGGGGGGGCGGAGACCCAGTACTTC
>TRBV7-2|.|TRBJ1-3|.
CASSLPARNTIYF
TGTGCCAGCAGCTTACCAGCGAGAAACACCATATATTTT
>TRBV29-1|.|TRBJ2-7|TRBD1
CSVDRRTGASYEQYF
TGCAGCGTTGATAGGCGGACAGGGGCCTCCTACGAGCAGTACTTC
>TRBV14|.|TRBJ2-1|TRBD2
CASSQLAGGVPSSYNEQFF
TGTGCCAGCAGCCAATTAGCGGGGGGTGTTCCGAGCTCCTACAATGAGCAGTTCTTC
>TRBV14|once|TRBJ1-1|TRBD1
CASSLWDRENTEAFF
TGTGCCAGCAGCCTGTGGGACAGGGAGAACACTGAAGCTTTCTTT
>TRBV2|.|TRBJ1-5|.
CASSDGGAGNQPQHF
TGTGCCAGCAGTGATGGGGGGGCCGGCAATCAGCCCCAGCATTTT
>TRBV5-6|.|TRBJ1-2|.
CASSLAGRGTYGYTF
TGTGCCAGCAGCTTGGCTGGTAGGGGGACCTATGGCTACACCTTC
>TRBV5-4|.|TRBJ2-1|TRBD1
CASSLSGTGIEEQFF
TGTGCCAGCAGCTTGAGCGGGACAGGGATCGAAGAGCAGTTCTTC
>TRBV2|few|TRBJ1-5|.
CASQPLGQTNQPQHF
TGTGCCAGCCAGCCGCTGGGGCAGACCAATCAGCCCCAGCATTTT
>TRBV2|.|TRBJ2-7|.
CASNRGQAYEQYF
TGTGCCAGCAATCGAGGACAAGCCTACGAGCAGTACTTC
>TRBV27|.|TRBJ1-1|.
CASSTPGTEAFF
TGTGCCAGCAGTACTCCCGGCACTGAAGCTTTCTTT
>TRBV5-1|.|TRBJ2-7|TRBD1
CASTPTGVYEQYF
TGCGCCAGCACCCCGACAGGGGTGTACGAGCAGTACTTC
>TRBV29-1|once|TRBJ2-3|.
CSAVVKNTQYF
TGCAGCGCTGTCGTAAAAAATACGCAGTATTTT
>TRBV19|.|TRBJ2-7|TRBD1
CASSEGTGWSYEQYF
TGTGCCAGTAGTGAAGGGACAGGGTGGTCCTACGAGCAGTACTTC
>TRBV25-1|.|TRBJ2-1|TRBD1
CASSDWDSYNEQFF
TGTGCCAGCAGTGACTGGGACAGCTACAATGAGCAGTTCTTC
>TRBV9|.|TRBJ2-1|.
CASSPWGGNSYNEQFF
TGTGCCAGCAGCCCTTGGGGGGGCAATTCCTACAATGAGCAGTTCTTC
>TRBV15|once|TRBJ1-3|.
CATSSEIGTVSGNTIYF
TGTGCCACCAGCAGTGAAATTGGCACAGTCTCTGGAAACACCATATATTTT
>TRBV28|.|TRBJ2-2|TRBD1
CASSRQGSTGELFF
TGTGCCAGCAGTCGACAGGGGTCCACCGGGGAGCTGTTTTTT
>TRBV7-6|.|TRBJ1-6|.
CASSRDNNSPLHF
TGTGCCAGCAGCCGGGACAACAATTCACCCCTCCACTTT
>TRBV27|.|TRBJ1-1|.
CASSRVFNTEAFF
TGTGCCAGCAGTCGGGTCTTTAACACTGAAGCTTTCTTT
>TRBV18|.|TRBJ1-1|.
CASSHRQATEIPNTEAFF
TGTGCCAGCTCACATCGCCAGGCAACCGAAATCCCTAACACTGAAGCTTTCTTT
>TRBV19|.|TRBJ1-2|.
CASSSPDRANYGYTF
TGTGCCAGTAGTTCGCCGGACAGAGCTAACTATGGCTACACCTTC
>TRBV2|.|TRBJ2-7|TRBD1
CASSGGTGGFEQYF
TGTGCCAGCAGTGGGGGGACAGGGGGCTTCGAGCAGTACTTC